This T cell receptor beta chain is from a study of T cells expressing NK-cell markers. Study outcomes and limitations: Over 5 donors showed dominant NKG2C+ clonotypes comprising roughly 1.0-7.0% of their CD8+ T cells.

Comments on this clonotype: The antigen remains undetermined.

Reprocessing the 5' RACE reads, TCRdb reports a single entry for every CDR3 protein and omits DNA. Here the sample table reports about 400,000 distinct CDR3 sequences. Germline V gene sequence: CDR1 ENHRY, CDR2 SYGVKD. The CDR3 has 12 amino acids. The sequenced sample consisted of blood T cells: a sorted CD56 or NKG2C T cell subset, CD4+ or CD8+ T cells, or bulk PBMC T cells (not recorded which). The chain joins TRBV10-3 to TRBJ2-7. The clonotype originates from a woman in her forties or fifties in good health. CDR3 region: CAIGRDLYEQYF.